A single sample gave rise to the 19 T cell receptor beta chains below, sequenced in a study of spatial heterogeneity in lung cancer. Time point given: blood at routine non-recurrence follow-up after resection. TCRdb reprocessed the 5' RACE reads via MiXCR and lists one record per CDR3 protein. The sample shows about 47,000 distinct CDR3 sequences, over 9.5% of them seen only once. Sequencing used PBMCs, obtained at follow-up. The receptors derive from a male donor with early-stage non-small cell lung cancer.

This clonotype has just a few counts. The genes are TRBV6-5 and TRBJ2-1, with D possibly called TRBD1 or TRBD2 (5 bases each). V lost 2 bases to trimming and J lost 2 bases, with 13 bases between them. CDR3 size: 16 residues. Germline CDR1 and CDR2: MNHEY and SVGAGI. CDR3 amino acids: CASSYTTGTPYNEQFF. CDR3 nucleotides: TGTGCCAGCAGTTACACGACCGGGACCCCCTACAATGAGCAGTTCTTC.

This chain uses TRBV20-1 with TRBJ1-1; D is unclear. Germline CDR1 DFQATT, CDR2 SNEGSKA (reference sequence). The CDR3 loop spans 13 amino acids. V dropped 2 bases and J dropped 4 bases, with 11 bases sitting between them. CDR3 sequence reads: CSARRTPGTEAFF. CDR3 DNA: TGCAGTGCTAGAAGGACGCCGGGCACTGAAGCTTTCTTT.

V is TRBV23-1 and J is TRBJ2-3; D is tentatively TRBD1 or TRBD2 (5 bases each). TRBV23-1 is an ORF, with its function uncertain. The CDR3 runs 16 residues. With 3 bases removed from V and 9 bases from J, the gap between germline ends came to 22 bases. Written as DNA, the CDR3 is TGCGCCAGCAGTCAGCCCCGGGGTGGGGCAGCCAGGACGCAGTATTTT. It translates to CASSQPRGGAARTQYF.

There are many counts of this clonotype. This chain joins TRBV3-1 and TRBJ2-2; TRBD2 might be the D (6 bases). Trimming cost V 1 base and J 1 base, with 10 bases left between them. The CDR3 totals 16 residues. Germline assignment: CDR1 LGHDT and CDR2 YNNKEL (reference sequence). CDR3 residues: CASSQAGTWNTGELFF. DNA for the CDR3: TGTGCCAGCAGCCAAGCCGGGACTTGGAACACCGGGGAGCTGTTTTTT.

This clonotype was seen repeatedly, ten times or more. The chain couples TRBV4-1 to TRBJ1-6; the D gene is possibly TRBD1 (5 bases). Germline V lookup: CDR1 MGHRA, CDR2 YSYEKL. V shed 0 bases and J shed 10 bases, with 19 bases lying between them. This CDR3 has 17 residues. For the CDR3, the DNA is TGCGCCAGCAGCCAAGATGGTGGTCCGGGCAGGGAATCACCCCTCCACTTT. Amino acid sequence: CASSQDGGPGRESPLHF.

In this sample, this clonotype turned up a few times. The genes are TRBV6-5 and TRBJ1-2, with no clear D. V lost 2 bases to trimming and J lost 3 bases, with 4 bases between them. The CDR3 has 12 residues. The V gene's germline CDR1 is MNHEY and CDR2 SVGAGI. CDR3 sequence: CASSYADYGYTF. DNA for the CDR3: TGTGCCAGCAGTTACGCAGACTATGGCTACACCTTC.

The genes are TRBV2 and TRBJ1-1; no clear D. V was pared by 5 bases and J by 1 base, with 8 bases between. The CDR3 has 13 amino acids. Per germline, CDR1 SNHLY and CDR2 FYNNEI. CDR3 sequence reads: CASSSQANTEAFF. The DNA for the CDR3 is TGTGCCAGCAGTAGTCAGGCGAACACTGAAGCTTTCTTT.

This clonotype was seen repeatedly, ten times or more. J is TRBJ1-2 and V is TRBV6-6; 8 bases align to TRBD1. Germline lookup yields CDR1 MNHNY and CDR2 SVGAGI (reference sequence). The V segment lost 11 bases and the J segment 4 bases; nucleotides outside the gene matches: 9. The CDR3 runs 13 residues. In nucleotides, the CDR3 is TGTGCCGGAAGAGGACAGGGAGTCTATGGCTACACCTTC. Protein sequence: CAGRGQGVYGYTF.

This clonotype was detected ten times or more. The chain recombines TRBV10-3 with TRBJ1-5; 7 positions agree with TRBD1. There are 15 residues in the CDR3. The ends lost 2 bases at V and 4 bases at J; junction bases unmatched: 5. Germline V gene data show CDR1 as ENHRY and CDR2 as SYGVKD. The CDR3 nucleotides are TGTGCCATCAGTGAGACCGGACAGGCTAATCAGCCCCAGCATTTT. This gives the protein CAISETGQANQPQHF.

The chain combines TRBV7-3 with TRBJ1-6; D gene unclear. Trimming left V 5 bases short and J 5 bases short, with 16 bases between. Germline V gives CDR1 SGHTA, CDR2 FQGTGA. CDR3 length: 16 residues. Written as DNA, the CDR3 is TGTGCCAGCAGCCCTCGAGGGATGGGCAATAATTCACCCCTCCACTTT. As protein: CASSPRGMGNNSPLHF. Full variable domain (rest looked up from reference TRBV7-3 and TRBJ1-6): GAGVSQTPSNKVTEKGKYVELRCDPISGHTALYWYRQSLGQGPEFLIYFQGTGAADDSGLPNDRFFAVRPEGSVSTLKIQRTERGDSAVYLCASSPRGMGNNSPLHFGNGTRLTVT.

This clonotype was seen repeatedly, ten times or more. The chain recombines TRBV12-3 or TRBV12-4 with TRBJ1-6, with 7 bases lining up with TRBD1. This CDR3 region has 16 residues. V lost 5 bases to trimming and J lost 1 base; unmatched junction nucleotides: 5. CDR3 sequence reads: CASSRAGGSYNSPLHF. The CDR3, as DNA: TGTGCCAGCAGTCGAGCAGGGGGATCCTATAATTCACCCCTCCACTTT.

This clonotype was observed many times. V usage is TRBV29-1 and J usage is TRBJ2-5; tentative D call: TRBD1 (6 bases). CDR1 SQVTM and CDR2 ANQGSEA come from the germline V gene. The CDR3 sequence is 12 residues long. Trimming removed 6 bases at V and 5 bases at J, with 13 bases between. For the CDR3, the DNA is TGCAGCGTCCTGCCCCAGGGGGAGACCCAGTACTTC. This codes for CSVLPQGETQYF.

This clonotype was detected a few times. V is TRBV5-1 and J is TRBJ2-3; D may be TRBD1 or TRBD2 (5 bases each). CDR1 and CDR2 (germline): SGHRS, YFSETQ. V lost 1 base, J lost 1 base, and 10 bases lay in between. The CDR3 length is 15 residues. CDR3: CASSLIGGRTDTQYF. The CDR3 nucleotides read TGCGCCAGCAGCTTGATTGGGGGACGCACAGATACGCAGTATTTT. The full variable domain, in which reference TRBV5-1 and TRBJ2-3 provide the parts outside the CDR3, is KAGVTQTPRYLIKTRGQQVTLSCSPISGHRSVSWYQQTPGQGLQFLFEYFSETQRNKGNFPGRFSGRQFSNSRSEMNVSTLELGDSALYLCASSLIGGRTDTQYFGPGTRLTVL.

J is TRBJ2-1 and V is TRBV5-1, with TRBD2 identical over 9 bases. Germline trimming cut 0 bases from V and 2 bases from J; bases unmatched to any gene: 6. Germline CDR1 SGHRS, CDR2 YFSETQ. This CDR3 is 17 amino acids long. The CDR3 sequence: CASSLGVSGGPYNEQFF. DNA for the CDR3: TGCGCCAGCAGCTTGGGAGTTAGCGGGGGACCCTACAATGAGCAGTTCTTC.

The chain employs TRBV20-1 and TRBJ1-6; D possibly corresponds to TRBD1 (6 bases). Germline CDR1 is DFQATT and CDR2 is SNEGSKA (reference sequence). The CDR3 extends over 15 amino acids. V was pared by 1 base and J by 2 bases, with 9 bases between. In DNA, the CDR3 is TGCAGTGCTAGAGCAAGGGGGGCCTATAATTCACCCCTCCACTTT. Its translation is CSARARGAYNSPLHF.

In this sample, this clonotype turned up many times. The rearrangement uses TRBV27 and TRBJ2-6, with TRBD2 as a possible D gene (6 bases). Germline CDR1 MNHEY, CDR2 SMNVEV (reference sequence). V lost 3 bases to trimming and J lost 0 bases, with 12 bases between them. The CDR3 sequence is 17 residues long. Here the CDR3 reads CASSFLGGHSGANVLTF. For the CDR3, the DNA is TGTGCCAGCAGTTTTTTGGGAGGACACTCTGGGGCCAACGTCCTGACTTTC. Full variable domain (rest looked up from reference TRBV27 and TRBJ2-6): EAQVTQNPRYLITVTGKKLTVTCSQNMNHEYMSWYRQDPGLGLRQIYYSMNVEVTDKGDVPEGYKVSRKEKRNFPLILESPSPNQTSLYFCASSFLGGHSGANVLTFGAGSRLTVL.

This clonotype was counted a few times. The V call is TRBV7-9, the J call TRBJ2-7; 9 bases are shared with TRBD2. CDR1 and CDR2 (germline): SEHNR, FQNEAQ (reference sequence). J gave up 1 base and V 1 base, and 5 bases lay outside the gene matches. The CDR3 runs to 16 residues. In nucleotides, the CDR3 is TGTGCCAGCAGCTTAGTAGTAGCGGGAGAATCCTACGAGCAGTACTTC. It specifies CASSLVVAGESYEQYF.

The chain links TRBV5-1 to TRBJ2-5, with D unclear. Trimming removed 0 bases at V and 2 bases at J, with 2 bases between. The germline CDR1 and CDR2 sequences are SGHRS and YFSETQ. This CDR3 region has 12 residues. This CDR3 is CASSLGQETQYF. The CDR3 nucleotides are TGCGCCAGCAGCTTGGGTCAAGAGACCCAGTACTTC.

At least ten counts were recorded for this clonotype. The chain has TRBV10-3 and TRBJ2-1, with TRBD2 matching 9 bases. Losses at the gene ends were 10 bases for V and 8 bases for J; bases not matched to a gene: 12. CDR3 size: 14 residues. From germline, CDR1 is ENHRY and CDR2 SYGVKD. The CDR3 DNA is TGTGCCAGCGGGTCGGCGGGAGGGCCCCATGAGCAGTTCTTC. Translation: CASGSAGGPHEQFF.